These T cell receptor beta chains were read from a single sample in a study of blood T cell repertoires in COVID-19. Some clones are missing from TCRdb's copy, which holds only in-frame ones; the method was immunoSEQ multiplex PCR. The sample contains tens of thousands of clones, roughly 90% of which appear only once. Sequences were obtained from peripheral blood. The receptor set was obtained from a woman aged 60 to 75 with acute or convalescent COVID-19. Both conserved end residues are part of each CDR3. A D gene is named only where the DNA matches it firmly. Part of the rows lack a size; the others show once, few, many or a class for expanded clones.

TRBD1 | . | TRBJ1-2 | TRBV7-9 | CASSLGGTATNYGYTF | TGTGCCAGCAGCTTAGGCGGGACAGCGACTAACTATGGCTACACCTTC
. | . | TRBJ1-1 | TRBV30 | CAFFSPHGVNTEAFF | TGTGCCTTCTTCTCCCCTCACGGAGTGAACACTGAAGCTTTCTTT
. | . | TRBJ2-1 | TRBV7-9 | CASSFQGSYNEQFF | TGTGCCAGCAGCTTTCAGGGCTCCTACAATGAGCAGTTCTTC
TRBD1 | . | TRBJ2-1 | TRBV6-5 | CASRGGDRDNEQFF | TGTGCCAGCAGGGGGGGGGACAGGGACAATGAGCAGTTCTTC
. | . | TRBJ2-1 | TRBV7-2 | CASSLGAGDEQFF | TGTGCCAGCAGCTTGGGGGCGGGGGATGAGCAGTTCTTC
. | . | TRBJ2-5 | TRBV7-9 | CASSGGVEETQYF | TGTGCCAGCAGCGGGGGCGTCGAAGAGACCCAGTACTTC
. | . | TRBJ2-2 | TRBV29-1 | CSARTGLDTGELFF | TGCAGCGCCCGGACGGGGTTGGACACCGGGGAGCTGTTTTTT
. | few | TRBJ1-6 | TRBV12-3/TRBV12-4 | CASRGGWQSPLHF | TGTGCCAGCAGGGGGGGTTGGCAATCACCCCTCCACTTT
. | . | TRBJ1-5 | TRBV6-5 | CASSYSNGLNQPQHF | TGTGCCAGCAGTTACTCGAACGGTCTCAATCAGCCCCAGCATTTT
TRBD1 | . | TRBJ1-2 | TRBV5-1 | CASSGRDRGFYGYTF | TGCGCCAGCAGCGGAAGGGACAGGGGTTTTTATGGCTACACCTTC
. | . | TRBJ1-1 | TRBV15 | CATSISPGNTEAFF | TGTGCCACCAGCATTTCTCCGGGAAACACTGAAGCTTTCTTT
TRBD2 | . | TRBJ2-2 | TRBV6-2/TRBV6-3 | CASSAISGITGELFF | TGTGCCAGCAGTGCCATTAGCGGGATCACCGGGGAGCTGTTTTTT
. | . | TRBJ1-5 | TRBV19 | CASSTRPRGKVDQPQHF | TGTGCCAGTAGTACCCGGCCGAGAGGGAAGGTGGATCAGCCCCAGCATTTT
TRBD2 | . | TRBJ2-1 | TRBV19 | CASRPRIGLAGGPGNNEQFF | TGTGCCAGTCGGCCGAGGATCGGACTAGCGGGGGGGCCAGGTAACAATGAGCAGTTCTTC
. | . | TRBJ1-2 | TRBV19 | CASSTGIGYGYTF | TGTGCCAGTAGTACAGGGATCGGCTATGGCTACACCTTC
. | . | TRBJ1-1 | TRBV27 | CASSSGGEGTEAFF | TGTGCCAGCAGTTCCGGGGGGGAGGGCACTGAAGCTTTCTTT
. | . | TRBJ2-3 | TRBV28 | CASRGFNGKADTQYF | TGTGCCAGCAGAGGATTTAACGGGAAGGCAGATACGCAGTATTTT
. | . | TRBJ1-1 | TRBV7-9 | CASSRDRLNTEAFF | TGTGCCAGCAGCCGAGACAGGCTGAACACTGAAGCTTTCTTT
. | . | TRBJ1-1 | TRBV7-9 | CASSLVRQGGTEAFF | TGTGCCAGCAGCTTAGTTCGCCAGGGAGGTACTGAAGCTTTCTTT
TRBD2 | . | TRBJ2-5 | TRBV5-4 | CASSSLAGGQETQYF | TGTGCCAGCAGCTCTCTGGCGGGGGGCCAAGAGACCCAGTACTTC
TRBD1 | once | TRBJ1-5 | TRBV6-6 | CASSGQGGQPQHF | TGTGCCAGCAGCGGTCAGGGGGGTCAGCCCCAGCATTTT
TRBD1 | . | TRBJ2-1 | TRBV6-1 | CASSEWAGQGLDEQFF | TGTGCCAGCAGTGAGTGGGCGGGACAGGGCTTGGATGAGCAGTTCTTC
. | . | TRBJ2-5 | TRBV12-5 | CASGPRTVQETQYF | TGTGCTAGTGGTCCTCGGACAGTTCAAGAGACCCAGTACTTC
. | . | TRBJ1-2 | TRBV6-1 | CASSEIQGLEGYTF | TGTGCCAGCAGTGAAATCCAGGGATTAGAAGGCTACACCTTC
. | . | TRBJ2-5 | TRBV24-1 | CATSDFTGSRETQYF | TGTGCCACCAGTGATTTTACAGGGTCCAGGGAGACCCAGTACTTC
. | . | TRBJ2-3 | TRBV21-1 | CASSQDSGTDTQYF | TGTGCCAGCTCGCAGGACTCCGGCACAGATACGCAGTATTTT
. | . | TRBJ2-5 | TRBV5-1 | CASSLRSQETQYF | TGCGCCAGCAGCTTGCGGAGCCAAGAGACCCAGTACTTC
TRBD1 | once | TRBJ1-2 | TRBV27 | CASSSSFRDSRGYTF | TGTGCCAGCAGTTCTTCATTCCGGGACAGTCGGGGCTACACCTTC
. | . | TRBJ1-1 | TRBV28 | CASSNSDRNTEAFF | TGTGCCAGCTCAAATTCTGACAGGAACACTGAAGCTTTCTTT
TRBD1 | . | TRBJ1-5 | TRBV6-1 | CASTQGEGNQPQHF | TGTGCCAGCACGCAGGGGGAGGGCAATCAGCCCCAGCATTTT
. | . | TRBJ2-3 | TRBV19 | CASSIGQRGADTQYF | TGTGCCAGTAGTATCGGACAGAGGGGAGCAGATACGCAGTATTTT
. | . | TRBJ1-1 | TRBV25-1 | CASKRTWEAEAFF | TGTGCCAGCAAAAGAACGTGGGAGGCTGAAGCTTTCTTT
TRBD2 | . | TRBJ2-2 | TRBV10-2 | CASGWTSGRARGGELFF | TGCGCCAGCGGATGGACTAGCGGGAGGGCGAGGGGCGGGGAGCTGTTTTTT
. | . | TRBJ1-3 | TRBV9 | CASGSEAGHHSGNTIYF | TGTGCCAGCGGAAGTGAGGCAGGACACCACTCTGGAAACACCATATATTTT
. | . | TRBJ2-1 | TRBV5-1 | CASSSRGRGSYNEQFF | TGCGCCAGCAGCTCCCGAGGGAGAGGCTCCTACAATGAGCAGTTCTTC
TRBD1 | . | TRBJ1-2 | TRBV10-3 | CAIRATSSGTGGNYGYTF | TGTGCCATCAGAGCGACTTCTTCCGGGACAGGGGGCAACTATGGCTACACCTTC
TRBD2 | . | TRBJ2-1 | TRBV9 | CASSVVSGGAGNEQFF | TGTGCCAGCAGCGTAGTTAGCGGGGGGGCCGGGAATGAGCAGTTCTTC
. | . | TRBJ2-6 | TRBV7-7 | CASSLGNRASGANVLTF | TGTGCCAGCAGCTTAGGCAACAGGGCATCTGGGGCCAACGTCCTGACTTTC
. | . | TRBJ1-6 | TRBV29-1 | CSVVLPGSSYNSPLHF | TGCAGCGTTGTTCTCCCAGGAAGCTCCTATAATTCACCCCTCCACTTT
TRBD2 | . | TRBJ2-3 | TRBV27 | CASSKLGRGGGDTQYF | TGTGCCAGCAGTAAACTCGGGCGGGGGGGCGGAGATACGCAGTATTTT
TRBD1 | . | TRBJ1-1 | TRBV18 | CASSPSRGRTEAFF | TGTGCCAGCTCACCAAGCAGGGGGAGAACTGAAGCTTTCTTT
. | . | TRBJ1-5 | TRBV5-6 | CASSLRAGVSQPQHF | TGTGCCAGCAGCTTGAGGGCAGGGGTAAGTCAGCCCCAGCATTTT
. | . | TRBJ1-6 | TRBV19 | CASSIVQVGDSPLHF | TGTGCCAGTAGTATCGTCCAGGTCGGGGATTCACCCCTCCACTTT
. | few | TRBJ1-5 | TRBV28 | CASSLPTVLGQHF | TGTGCCAGCAGTTTACCAACAGTTCTGGGCCAGCATTTT
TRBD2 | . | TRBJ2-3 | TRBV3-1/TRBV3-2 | CASSPDGGAEDTQYF | TGTGCCAGCAGCCCGGACGGGGGGGCAGAAGATACGCAGTATTTT
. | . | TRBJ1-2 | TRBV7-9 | CASSSQSNYGYTF | TGTGCCAGCAGCTCACAGTCTAACTATGGCTACACCTTC